The 29 T cell receptor beta chains below come from one sample, sequenced in a study of regulatory T cells in long-lasting Graves disease (dated by TCRdb to about 2021). What this sample's time point label stands for: newly diagnosed GD, antithyroid drugs for less than 3 months. For both TCR sequencing and RNA sequencing, RNA was extracted from PBMCs in TRIzol. Libraries were built with multiplex PCR. Sequenced using an Illumina HiSeq 4000. CDR3 regions were amplified by Arm-PCR with iRepertoire HTBI primers to construct TCR beta libraries. TCRdb cleaned the public reads at Q25 with fastp, built clones with MiXCR and kept in-frame beta chains. Entries that share a CDR3 protein sequence are merged under the most common genes and DNA. The sample table holds 350,000 to 500,000 distinct CDR3 sequences, of which 14% were seen once. The ten largest clones represent 17% of the sample. The sample was also reused in another study, on T cells in Graves' hyperthyroidism and ophthalmopathy.

The source was peripheral blood mononuclear cells (PBMCs), collected at new diagnosis, from a patient treated with antithyroid drugs. The receptor set was obtained from a woman between 50 and 59 years old with Graves disease. Donor details come from another sample of the same person, matched by shared clones.

This clonotype has only one observation. A clone one base away is much larger, so this may be a read error. In this CDR3 the conserved last residue, phenylalanine or tryptophan, is missing, so a read error is likely. The chain is built from TRBV11-2 and TRBJ2-7; TRBD2 agrees at 8 bases. CDR3 length: 15 residues. J lost 6 bases, V lost 4 bases, and 11 bases had no gene match. Germline CDR1 is SGHAT and CDR2 is FQNNGV. CDR3 nucleotide sequence: TGTGCCAGCAGCTCAGTAGGGACTAGGTTCCCCGAGCAGTACTTA. Translated, it gives CASSSVGTRFPEQYL.

The CDR3 nucleotides are TGCGCCAGCAGCCAAGAAAAGGGCCAACAACTCTATGGCTACACCTTC. Translation: CASSQEKGQQLYGYTF. The chain couples TRBV4-1 to TRBJ1-2, with D hard to call. The CDR3 extends over 16 amino acids. V was cut by 0 bases and J by 4 bases, with 15 bases left in between. Germline V lookup: CDR1 MGHRA, CDR2 YSYEKL.

The chain uses TRBV9 and TRBJ2-2; no definite D call. The CDR3 runs 13 residues. V lost 2 bases and J 6 bases, leaving 8 bases between the germline ends. The V gene's germline CDR1 is SGDLS and CDR2 YYNGEE. This CDR3 is CASSVSLSGELFF. CDR3 DNA: TGTGCCAGCAGCGTGTCCCTCTCCGGGGAGCTGTTTTTT. The full variable domain, rest sourced from reference TRBV9 and TRBJ2-2, is DSGVTQTPKHLITATGQRVTLRCSPRSGDLSVYWYQQSLDQGLQFLIQYYNGEERAKGNILERFSAQQFPDLHSELNLSSLELGDSALYFCASSVSLSGELFFGEGSRLTVL.

This sequence joins TRBV19 and TRBJ2-3, with 10 bases identical to TRBD2. The CDR3 extends over 17 amino acids. Trimming cost V 0 bases and J 6 bases; bases outside gene matches: 9. The germline gives CDR1 LNHDA, CDR2 SQIVND (reference sequence). The CDR3 protein is CASSIEVGLAGDDTQYF. CDR3 nucleotide sequence: TGTGCCAGTAGTATAGAGGTCGGGCTAGCGGGAGATGATACGCAGTATTTT. The full variable domain, completed using reference TRBV19 and TRBJ2-3, is DGGITQSPKYLFRKEGQNVTLSCEQNLNHDAMYWYRQDPGQGLRLIYYSQIVNDFQKGDIAEGYSVSREKKESFPLTVTSAQKNPTAFYLCASSIEVGLAGDDTQYFGPGTRLTVL.

This clonotype was counted at least ten times. The chain uses TRBV28 and TRBJ2-3, with D perhaps matching TRBD1 or TRBD2 (6 bases each). Germline CDR1 reads MDHEN; CDR2 reads SYDVKM. V was pared by 8 bases and J by 0 bases, with 24 bases between. CDR3 length: 18 residues. The CDR3 sequence is CASSNPGGRGPSTDTQYF. CDR3 DNA: TGTGCCAGCTCCAATCCCGGGGGCAGGGGCCCTAGCACAGATACGCAGTATTTT.

With respect to this clonotype: A read error is possible here, since a much larger clone lies one base away. CDR3 DNA: TGTGTCAGCAACCTTTTCAACGCCGGGAGTGTACGCGAGCAGTACTTC. It translates to CVSNLFNAGSVREQYF. This sequence joins TRBV11-2 and TRBJ2-7, with D maybe TRBD2 (6 bases). CDR1 and CDR2 (germline): SGHAT, FQNNGV. The CDR3 has 16 amino acids. Based on the CDR3 plus reference TRBV11-2 and TRBJ2-7, the full variable domain is EAGVAQSPRYKIIEKRQSVAFWCNPISGHATLYWYQQILGQGPKLLIQFQNNGVVDDSQLPKDRFSAERLKGVDSTLKIQPAKLEDSAVYLCVSNLFNAGSVREQYFGPGTRLTVT.

This clonotype has a handful of counts. This chain connects TRBV25-1 to TRBJ2-2, with a possible D match to TRBD2 (6 bases). Between the trimmed V and J ends, which lost 8 bases and 8 bases, there was a span of 24 bases. Germline values: CDR1 MGHDK, CDR2 SYGVNS. This CDR3 is 16 amino acids long. CDR3 sequence reads: CASRPLDSGRGGELFF. The CDR3 DNA follows: TGTGCCAGCCGACCCCTTGATTCCGGGAGAGGTGGGGAGCTGTTTTTT.

This clonotype was observed many times. Written as DNA, the CDR3 is TGTGCCAGCAGCCCCGGGACAGGGATATCCTGGGCTTTCTTT. It encodes CASSPGTGISWAFF. The V and J genes are TRBV5-4 and TRBJ1-1; 9 bases agree with TRBD1. The length of the CDR3 is 14 residues. From germline, CDR1 is SGHNT and CDR2 YYREEE (reference sequence). V gave up 4 bases and J gave up 11 bases; unmatched junction bases: 12.

CDR3 sequence reads: CASSFSVGVNYGYTF. CDR3 DNA: TGTGCCAGCAGTTTCTCTGTGGGGGTTAACTATGGCTACACCTTC. The chain carries TRBV28 and TRBJ1-2; maybe TRBD1 (5 bases). The CDR3 is 15 amino acids. Germline lookup yields CDR1 MDHEN and CDR2 SYDVKM. The V and J ends lost 3 bases and 1 base respectively, with 12 bases between them.

J is TRBJ2-2 and V is TRBV9, with TRBD2 identical over 8 bases. Looked up from germline, CDR1 is SGDLS and CDR2 is YYNGEE. V shed 0 bases and J 5 bases; nucleotides not matched to a gene: 3. The CDR3 consists of 15 residues. CDR3 in amino acids: CASSVGLASTGELFF. In DNA form, the CDR3 reads TGTGCCAGCAGCGTAGGACTAGCGTCTACCGGGGAGCTGTTTTTT. Variable domain in full (rest from reference TRBV9 and TRBJ2-2): DSGVTQTPKHLITATGQRVTLRCSPRSGDLSVYWYQQSLDQGLQFLIQYYNGEERAKGNILERFSAQQFPDLHSELNLSSLELGDSALYFCASSVGLASTGELFFGEGSRLTVL.

The chain carries TRBV12-3 or TRBV12-4 and TRBJ1-3; D gene uncertain. Trimming left V 6 bases short and J 2 bases short, with 14 bases between. The CDR3 contains 15 residues. CDR3 sequence (DNA): TGTGCCAGCAGCCTCGGGCTGAGGACTGGAAACACCATATATTTT. It encodes CASSLGLRTGNTIYF.

This clonotype was recorded at least ten times. The genes are TRBV18 and TRBJ2-7; possible D gene TRBD2, 6 bases. This CDR3 is built from 13 residues. In germline, CDR1 is KGHSH, CDR2 LQKENI. V was shortened by 4 bases and J by 3 bases, with 10 bases between the two germline ends. The CDR3 loop is CASSRDLGYEQYF. CDR3 nucleotide sequence: TGTGCCAGCTCACGGGACTTAGGCTACGAGCAGTACTTC.

Remarks on this clonotype: A single base is all that separates this from a far larger clone, so a read error is likely. The chain carries TRBV9 and TRBJ2-1, with D hard to call. Germline V gene sequence: CDR1 SGDLS, CDR2 YYNGEE. This CDR3 spans 15 amino acids. CDR3 in amino acids: CASSLDPAEYNEHFF. CDR3 in DNA: TGTGCCAGCAGCTTAGATCCAGCAGAATACAATGAGCACTTCTTC.

The V gene is TRBV7-6, the J gene TRBJ1-1; tentatively, D is TRBD1 (5 bases). Germline values: CDR1 SGHVS, CDR2 FNYEAQ. CDR3 length: 15 residues. Trimming took off 1 base at V and 7 bases at J, with 16 bases between the two ends. DNA for the CDR3: TGTGCCAGCAGCTTAGAGGGGTTCGGGAGGGGTGAAGCTTTCTTT. As protein: CASSLEGFGRGEAFF.

The V gene is TRBV28, the J gene TRBJ2-7, with D hard to call. Deletions cut 7 bases from V and 11 bases from J, with 21 bases between. The CDR3 is 13 residues long. Germline assignment: CDR1 MDHEN and CDR2 SYDVKM. The CDR3 nucleotides read TGTGCCAGCACTCGGAGACTCGCAAGCCCAGAGTACTTC. Translation gives CASTRRLASPEYF.

This clonotype was counted at least ten times. The chain uses TRBV11-1 and TRBJ2-7; 9 nucleotides agree with TRBD1. Looked up from germline, CDR1 is SGHAT and CDR2 is FQDESV (reference sequence). The length of the CDR3 is 17 residues. V was pared by 6 bases and J by 5 bases, with 17 bases of the junction left unmatched. CDR3 sequence (DNA): TGTGCCAGCAGACGCACCGGAGGGACAGGGTTCGTCCACGAGCAGTACTTC. This encodes CASRRTGGTGFVHEQYF.

About this clonotype: This may be a read error, as it is one base from a much larger clone. V is TRBV7-9 and J is TRBJ1-1; D is possibly TRBD1 (6 bases). The CDR3 contains 14 residues. Germline V gives CDR1 SEHNR, CDR2 FQNEAQ (reference sequence). This CDR3 reads CASSLEGVNTEACF. In DNA form, the CDR3 reads TGTGCCAGCAGCTTAGAGGGGGTAAACACTGAAGCTTGCTTT.

This clonotype was seen repeatedly, ten times or more. The chain joins TRBV12-3 or TRBV12-4 to TRBJ2-3, with D perhaps matching TRBD1 or TRBD2 (6 bases each). Trimming stripped 3 bases from V and 0 bases from J, with 16 bases between. This CDR3 comprises 17 residues. Here the CDR3 DNA reads TGTGCCAGCAGTTTGAATTTATGGGGGGCCAGCACAGATACGCAGTATTTT. As protein: CASSLNLWGASTDTQYF.

This clonotype was detected only a few times. It differs at one base from a far larger clone, so likely a read error. The CDR3 end shows no conserved phenylalanine or tryptophan, and so a read error is likely. The chain recombines TRBV12-3 or TRBV12-4 with TRBJ2-5, with TRBD2 matching over 7 bases. The CDR3 loop spans 15 amino acids. Here the CDR3 DNA reads TGTGCCAGCAGCTTAGATCAGGCTAGCGGTGAGACCCAGTACCTC. Residues: CASSLDQASGETQYL.

This clonotype was seen more than once but under ten times. The chain links TRBV29-1 to TRBJ1-1; D gene ambiguous. Germline V gene data show CDR1 as SQVTM and CDR2 as ANQGSEA. This CDR3 is built from 14 residues. V was cut by 0 bases and J by 3 bases, with 11 bases left in between. The CDR3 region is CSVEDLEPYTEAFF. The CDR3 nucleotides are TGCAGCGTTGAAGATCTGGAACCATACACTGAAGCTTTCTTT.

This clonotype was counted many times. This chain joins TRBV27 and TRBJ2-3; TRBD2 might be the D (6 bases). The V end lost 4 bases, the J end lost 2 bases, and 10 bases lay between the germline ends. CDR1 and CDR2 from the germline V gene are MNHEY and SMNVEV (reference sequence). The CDR3 spans 14 residues. CDR3 loop: CASSYSGVTDTQYF. In DNA form, the CDR3 reads TGTGCCAGCAGTTACTCGGGGGTCACAGATACGCAGTATTTT.

The chain employs TRBV6-2 or TRBV6-3 and TRBJ2-1; no definite D call. CDR1 and CDR2 from the germline V gene are MNHEY and SVGEGT. V lost 2 bases, J lost 5 bases, and 16 bases lay in between. The CDR3 runs to 16 residues. The CDR3 DNA follows: TGTGCCAGCAGTTACGCGAATTACCCCCCGGACAATGAGCAGTTCTTC. It yields the protein CASSYANYPPDNEQFF.

The chain has TRBV18 and TRBJ1-2; possibly TRBD1 for D (6 bases). This CDR3 spans 15 amino acids. Germline values: CDR1 KGHSH, CDR2 LQKENI. Deletions cut 8 bases from V and 7 bases from J, with 23 bases between. CDR3 amino acids: CASHSSRGQGSGYTF. CDR3 DNA sequence: TGTGCCAGCCACAGCTCTCGTGGGCAGGGGAGTGGCTACACCTTC.

The chain is built from TRBV6-5 and TRBJ2-3; 14 positions agree with TRBD2. The germline V gene encodes CDR1 MNHEY and CDR2 SVGAGI. J gave up 1 base and V 0 bases, and 9 bases lay outside the gene matches. There are 20 residues in the CDR3. The CDR3 region is CASSYSVGPGLAGGTDTQYF. The CDR3 DNA reads TGTGCCAGCAGTTACTCCGTGGGGCCGGGACTAGCGGGGGGCACAGATACGCAGTATTTT.

This clonotype was seen a handful of times. This chain connects TRBV12-3 or TRBV12-4 to TRBJ1-5; D gene uncertain. The CDR3 consists of 16 residues. V was clipped by 7 bases and J by 1 base, with 17 bases between them. The CDR3 protein is CASTPGTRTSNQPQHF. The DNA of the CDR3 is TGTGCCAGCACCCCCGGTACCCGTACAAGCAATCAGCCCCAGCATTTT.

The table lists this clonotype with a few counts. The chain uses TRBV24-1 and TRBJ2-1; 13 bases map to TRBD2. The CDR3 sequence is 19 residues long. In germline, CDR1 is KGHDR, CDR2 SFDVKD. V trimming: 5 bases; J trimming: 3 bases; junction bases outside the gene matches: 12. Here the CDR3 DNA reads TGTGCCACCAGTGTATCGGGACTAGCGGGGCCGGTCAACTACAATGAGCAGTTCTTC. Its protein product is CATSVSGLAGPVNYNEQFF.

Worth noting for this clonotype: A far larger clone is only one base removed, so a read error is likely. The chain couples TRBV7-9 to TRBJ2-1; D tentatively fits TRBD1 or TRBD2 (5 bases each). Germline V lookup: CDR1 SEHNR, CDR2 FQNEAQ (reference sequence). CDR3 length: 15 residues. This CDR3 is CASRSGPGLYNVQFF. Here the CDR3 DNA reads TGTGCCAGCAGATCGGGACCAGGCCTGTACAATGTGCAGTTCTTC.

This clonotype has a count of ten or more. The chain joins TRBV28 to TRBJ2-7; D is undetermined. CDR1 is MDHEN, CDR2 SYDVKM, per germline. This CDR3 region has 14 residues. V dropped 7 bases and J dropped 0 bases, with 13 bases sitting between them. CDR3 region: CASIERTSSYEQYF. The DNA for the CDR3 is TGTGCCAGCATAGAGCGCACGAGCTCCTACGAGCAGTACTTC.

The sample holds a few counts of this clonotype. This rearrangement joins TRBV7-3 to TRBJ2-2, with 8 positions matching TRBD2. Trimming took 4 bases from V and 6 from J; bases not matched to a gene: 13. This CDR3 contains 17 residues. CDR1 and CDR2 from the germline V gene are SGHTA and FQGTGA. The CDR3 region is CASSSSLASGSAGELFF. Written as DNA, the CDR3 is TGTGCCAGCAGCTCTAGCTTGGCGAGCGGGAGTGCCGGGGAGCTGTTTTTT.